Described below is a single T cell receptor beta chain sequence and its context. Its antigen is unknown. Per-base quality was not reported, and no clone a single base away is much larger than it. The collaborating institutions used their own protocols to collect whole blood in K2EDTA tubes. For TCRbeta analysis, collaborator samples were shipped as frozen whole blood, as isolated PBMCs, or as DNA extracted from either sample type. TCRbeta CDR3 regions were amplified from genomic DNA using the immunoSEQ Assay, a bias-controlled multiplex PCR. The source study handled its data this way. The number of nucleated cells in each sample was estimated from the amplification of reference gene primers within the assay. Sequence reads were collapsed and filtered to measure the absolute abundance of every unique TCRbeta CDR3 rearrangement. For each sample, productive Simpson clonality was calculated as the square root of Simpson's diversity index over productive rearrangements. TCRdb took over this immuneACCESS table, retaining in-frame rearrangements with V and J assigned. Such tables are incomplete; in checked studies, under half of the missing clones stem from an unresolved V gene, and the remainder is unexplained. Clone size and the V and J calls come from that table; the DNA yielded D and trimming. Here the sample has some 150,000 clones; approximately 80% occur a single time. Roughly 0.52% of the sample is in the top ten clones.

This specimen belongs to a study of blood T cell repertoires in COVID-19 (dated by TCRdb to the early 2020s). About the study as a whole: The collaborator samples originated in the United States, Italy and Spain and spanned the acute and convalescent phases of COVID-19. The repertoires were made available in a free public database intended to serve as a resource for research on the immune response to SARS-CoV-2. Samples were obtained from the ongoing ImmuneRACE study (first 160 participants) and from over 1,000 subjects provided by 6 global collaborators. A de-identified subject ID, COVID-19 status, age in years and sex were almost always included in the sample metadata. The material from the prospective study consisted of cDNA or gDNA derived from T cells, B-cell-depleted T cells, or PBMCs. Subjects who had been exposed to COVID-19, were actively infected with it, or had recovered from it provided the deeply sampled blood TCRbeta repertoires that made up the dataset. Where available, HLA class I and class II types were obtained from metadata supplied by the sample provider rather than from assay-based typing. Overall study results and their limits: The amount of clinical and demographic metadata varied by source and participant and was provided uncurated.

The CDR3 spans 15 residues, from the cysteine through the phenylalanine. This entry keeps only the CDR3 DNA: 45 bases, framed from base 1. In the germline V gene, CDR1 corresponds to SGHNT and CDR2 to YENEEA. V is reduced by 5 bases and J by 0 bases, leaving a spacing of 11 bases between them. The sequence was collected from a man aged 55 to 70 with acute or convalescent COVID-19. The chain is assembled from TRBV11-3 and TRBJ1-5; the D gene is unclear. Sequenced input: peripheral blood. Here the CDR3 is given as CASSRNFLSNQPQHF. The sequenced DNA is TGTGCCAGCAGCCGCAACTTCCTTAGCAATCAGCCCCAGCATTTT. Extended through the reference TRBV11-3 and TRBJ1-5 proteins, this CDR3 yields the full variable domain: EAGVVQSPRYKIIEKKQPVAFWCNPISGHNTLYWYLQNLGQGPELLIRYENEEAVDDSQLPKDRFSAERLKGVDSTLKIQPAELGDSAVYLCASSRNFLSNQPQHFGDGTRLSIL.